This T cell receptor beta chain was sequenced for a study of Ad26.COV2.S vaccination and SARS-CoV-2 variants. Study summary: This donor came from the COV1001 trial of Ad26.COV2.S. Findings and caveats of the study: Substantial post-vaccination breadth of spike-specific CD8+ and CD4+ T cell responses was reported.

The germline V gene encodes CDR1 MDHEN and CDR2 SYDVKM. The CDR3 spans 15 residues. Losses at the gene ends were 6 bases for V and 4 bases for J; bases not matched to a gene: 4. This clone was observed a handful of times. The target antigen is unknown. TCRdb keeps only in-frame clones here, not all; method: immunoSEQ multiplex PCR. The sample has approximately 350,000 clones; about four fifths are singletons. Described treatment: roughly 20 received Ad26.COV2.S at low or high dose, single or two shots; roughly five received placebo; per-sample allocation not given. Sample collection was performed on day 63 after the first vaccine or placebo injection. Wuhan-strain spike was delivered by a replication-incompetent Ad26 vector.

The sequence was collected from a person between 18 and 59 years old who received the Ad26.COV2.S COVID-19 vaccine or a placebo. V usage is TRBV28 and J usage is TRBJ2-6; 9 bases are a match to TRBD1. The material was peripheral blood, obtained in a trial of Ad26.COV2.S vaccine versus placebo. The DNA of the CDR3 is TGTGCCAGCAGGGGGACAGGGTCCGGGGCCAACGTCCTGACTTTC. Protein: CASRGTGSGANVLTF.